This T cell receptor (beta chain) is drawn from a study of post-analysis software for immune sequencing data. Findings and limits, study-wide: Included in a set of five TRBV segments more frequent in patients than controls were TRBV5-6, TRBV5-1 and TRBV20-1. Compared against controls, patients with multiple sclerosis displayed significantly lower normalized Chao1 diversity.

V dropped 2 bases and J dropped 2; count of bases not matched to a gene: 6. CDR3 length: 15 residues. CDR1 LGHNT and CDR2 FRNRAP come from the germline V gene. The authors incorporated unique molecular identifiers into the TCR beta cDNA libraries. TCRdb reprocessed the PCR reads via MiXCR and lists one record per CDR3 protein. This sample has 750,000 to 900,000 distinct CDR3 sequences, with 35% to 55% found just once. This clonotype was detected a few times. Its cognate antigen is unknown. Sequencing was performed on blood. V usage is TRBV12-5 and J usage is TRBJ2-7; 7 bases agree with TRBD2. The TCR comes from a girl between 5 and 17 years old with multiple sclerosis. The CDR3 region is CASGLLASGTYEQYF. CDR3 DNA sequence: TGTGCTAGTGGTTTGTTGGCTAGCGGTACCTACGAGCAGTACTTC. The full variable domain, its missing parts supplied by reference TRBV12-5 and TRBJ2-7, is DARVTQTPRHKVTEMGQEVTMRCQPILGHNTVFWYRQTMMQGLELLAYFRNRAPLDDSGMPKDRFSAEMPDATLATLKIQPSEPRDSAVYFCASGLLASGTYEQYFGPGTRLTVT.